A selection of T cell receptor beta chains follows, all from one sample in a study of T cell changes during pregnancy in multiple sclerosis. Sequenced by immunoSEQ multiplex PCR; TCRdb stores in-frame clones only, minus some. This table holds nearly 110,000 clones, under 95% found once. Sequenced material: peripheral blood, taken before pregnancy. These receptors all come from a female donor with multiple sclerosis, enrolled in a pregnancy study. CDR3s include the opening cysteine and the closing phenylalanine or tryptophan. A D gene is named only where the DNA matches it firmly. Some rows have no size entry. The others give once, few or many, or a class for an expanded clone.

d_call	v_call	cdr3_length	j_call	clone_size	cdr3_aa	cdr3_nt
TRBD1	TRBV7-8	16	TRBJ2-1	once	CASSPPGQGTYNEQFF	TGTGCCAGCAGCCCCCCGGGACAGGGGACCTACAATGAGCAGTTCTTC
TRBD2	TRBV2	14	TRBJ2-5	.	CASTSGGAWETQYF	TGTGCCAGCACTAGCGGGGGGGCCTGGGAGACCCAGTACTTC
.	TRBV27	13	TRBJ2-1	.	CASSLSTGMEQFF	TGTGCCAGCAGTTTATCCACCGGGATGGAGCAGTTCTTC
.	TRBV7-3	13	TRBJ2-3	.	CASSLAGDRHRYF	TGTGCCAGCAGCTTAGCGGGCGACCGTCATAGGTATTTT
.	TRBV5-4	11	TRBJ1-2	.	CASSLNEGYTF	TGTGCCAGCAGCTTGAATGAGGGCTACACCTTC
.	TRBV7-9	14	TRBJ1-2	few	CASSLRGQSYGYTF	TGTGCCAGCAGCTTACGGGGTCAGAGCTATGGCTACACCTTC
.	TRBV5-6	15	TRBJ2-7	.	CASSLKGTYTYEQYF	TGTGCCAGCAGCTTGAAGGGGACTTATACCTACGAGCAGTACTTC
TRBD1	TRBV4-1	19	TRBJ2-6	.	CASSQTQTGIVAGANVLTF	TGCGCCAGCAGCCAAACTCAGACAGGGATAGTCGCTGGGGCCAACGTCCTGACTTTC
.	TRBV28	16	TRBJ1-5	.	CASSFEGSGSNQPQHF	TGTGCCAGCAGTTTCGAAGGTTCCGGGAGCAATCAGCCCCAGCATTTT
.	TRBV12-5	13	TRBJ1-2	.	CASGFSGLVGYTF	TGTGCTAGTGGTTTTTCGGGGTTGGTCGGCTACACCTTC
TRBD1	TRBV25-1	16	TRBJ2-3	.	CASSELRDRDTDTQYF	TGTGCCAGCAGTGAATTAAGGGACAGGGACACAGATACGCAGTATTTT
TRBD2	TRBV25-1	15	TRBJ2-1	.	CASRSLAGVPNEQFF	TGTGCCAGCAGATCCCTAGCGGGAGTCCCCAATGAGCAGTTCTTC
.	TRBV11-2	15	TRBJ1-3	.	CASSSYGVQGNTIYF	TGTGCCAGCAGCTCCTACGGGGTACAGGGAAACACCATATATTTT
TRBD1	TRBV11-3	12	TRBJ1-2	.	CASSLTGEVYTF	TGTGCCAGCAGCTTAACAGGGGAAGTCTACACCTTC
.	TRBV7-3	14	TRBJ1-1	.	CASSLSSGNTEAFF	TGTGCCAGCAGCTTATCATCCGGGAACACTGAAGCTTTCTTT
.	TRBV7-9	18	TRBJ1-2	.	CASSLKWAPTVTNYGYTF	TGTGCCAGCAGCTTAAAATGGGCCCCGACAGTAACTAACTATGGCTACACCTTC
TRBD1	TRBV4-1	14	TRBJ1-5	once	CASSLGTENQPQHF	TGCGCCAGCAGCCTCGGGACAGAAAATCAGCCCCAGCATTTT
TRBD2	TRBV18	16	TRBJ2-1	.	CASSPVSGRAANEQFF	TGTGCCAGCTCACCGGTTAGCGGGAGGGCCGCCAATGAGCAGTTCTTC
TRBD1	TRBV11-3	16	TRBJ1-2	.	CASSPRTGDKNYGYTF	TGTGCCAGCAGCCCCCGGACAGGGGATAAGAACTATGGCTACACCTTC
TRBD1	TRBV7-8	20	TRBJ2-1	once	CASSPSGQGRLRTQYNEQFF	TGTGCCAGCAGCCCATCCGGACAGGGGAGATTGCGGACCCAGTACAATGAGCAGTTCTTC
TRBD1	TRBV19	14	TRBJ2-7	.	CASSIRDSSYEQYF	TGTGCCAGTAGTATCCGGGACAGCTCCTACGAGCAGTACTTC
TRBD2	TRBV10-3	13	TRBJ2-1	.	CATKTSGYNEQFF	TGTGCCACTAAGACTAGCGGGTACAATGAGCAGTTCTTC
TRBD1	TRBV23-1	16	TRBJ2-3	.	CASSQPLTGFSDTQYF	TGCGCCAGCAGTCAACCCTTGACAGGGTTTTCAGATACGCAGTATTTT
.	TRBV28	12	TRBJ1-1	.	CASQYLYTEAFF	TGTGCCAGCCAATACTTATACACTGAAGCTTTCTTT
.	TRBV27	15	TRBJ1-2	.	CASRTSGGAGYGYTF	TGTGCCAGCAGAACATCGGGTGGCGCGGGCTATGGCTACACCTTC
TRBD1	TRBV27	17	TRBJ1-2	.	CASSLVGQGSLLLGYTF	TGTGCCAGCAGTTTAGTGGGACAGGGGTCGTTGTTGCTAGGCTACACCTTC
TRBD2	TRBV7-6	15	TRBJ2-5	.	CASSFGTSGEETQYF	TGTGCCAGCAGCTTCGGGACTAGCGGGGAAGAGACCCAGTACTTC
.	TRBV9	14	TRBJ2-1	.	CASSVATRGTEQFF	TGTGCCAGCAGCGTAGCTACTAGGGGGACCGAACAGTTCTTC
TRBD1	TRBV6-5	13	TRBJ2-5	.	CASSSGTGETQYF	TGTGCCAGCAGCAGCGGGACAGGGGAGACCCAGTACTTC
TRBD2	TRBV4-1	16	TRBJ2-1	.	CASSQGLGLAGDEQFF	TGCGCCAGCAGCCAAGGTCTCGGACTAGCGGGAGATGAGCAGTTCTTC
.	TRBV30	13	TRBJ1-1	.	CAWSVQGNTEAFF	TGTGCCTGGAGTGTACAGGGTAACACTGAAGCTTTCTTT
TRBD1	TRBV27	16	TRBJ2-3	.	CASTSSGTGLSHTQYF	TGTGCCAGCACATCGTCGGGGACAGGGTTATCACATACGCAGTATTTT
TRBD1	TRBV6-5	15	TRBJ1-5	.	CASRPTGGSNQPQHF	TGTGCCAGCAGGCCGACAGGGGGGAGCAATCAGCCCCAGCATTTT
.	TRBV5-1	13	TRBJ2-1	many	CASSFTPYNEQFF	TGCGCCAGCAGCTTTACACCCTACAATGAGCAGTTCTTC
TRBD2	TRBV7-3	15	TRBJ2-3	.	CASSFGGSGADTQYF	TGTGCCAGCAGCTTCGGTGGTAGCGGGGCAGATACGCAGTATTTT
.	TRBV5-1	15	TRBJ1-5	.	CASSPGGLSNQPQHF	TGCGCCAGCAGCCCCGGGGGGCTTAGCAATCAGCCCCAGCATTTT
TRBD1	TRBV18	17	TRBJ1-6	.	CASSPIIGQGTISPLHF	TGTGCCAGCTCACCTATCATAGGACAGGGTACGATTTCACCCCTCCACTTT
.	TRBV5-1	15	TRBJ2-2	.	CASSFADTITGELFF	TGCGCCAGCAGCTTCGCGGACACAATTACCGGGGAGCTGTTTTTT
TRBD2	TRBV5-1	18	TRBJ2-3	.	CASSRKTSGGAAADTQYF	TGCGCCAGCAGCCGAAAAACTAGCGGGGGGGCAGCGGCAGATACGCAGTATTTT
.	TRBV9	15	TRBJ2-1	.	CASSALTGVENEQFF	TGTGCCAGCAGCGCATTGACGGGAGTTGAAAATGAGCAGTTCTTC
TRBD1	TRBV5-5	17	TRBJ1-1	.	CASSPGQGWRMNTEAFF	TGTGCCAGCAGCCCCGGACAGGGTTGGAGGATGAACACTGAAGCTTTCTTT
TRBD2	TRBV7-8	18	TRBJ2-3	.	CASSLGRVGGAEGDTQYF	TGTGCCAGCAGCTTAGGTCGAGTCGGGGGGGCAGAGGGAGATACGCAGTATTTT
.	TRBV29-1	12	TRBJ1-2	.	CSVEEQGGGYTF	TGCAGCGTTGAAGAACAGGGTGGAGGCTACACCTTC
TRBD2	TRBV4-1	14	TRBJ2-3	.	CASRARGGTDTQYF	TGCGCCAGCAGAGCCCGGGGGGGCACAGATACGCAGTATTTT
TRBD2	TRBV29-1	16	TRBJ2-5	.	CSLSGGGTLSSETQYF	TGCAGTCTGTCCGGGGGGGGGACCCTTTCCTCAGAGACCCAGTACTTC
.	TRBV5-1	15	TRBJ2-7	.	CASSITDSDNYEQYF	TGCGCCAGCAGCATCACGGACAGCGACAACTACGAGCAGTACTTC
TRBD2	TRBV7-9	15	TRBJ2-3	once	CASSLLAGGTDTQYF	TGTGCCAGCAGCTTACTCGCGGGGGGCACAGATACGCAGTATTTT
TRBD2	TRBV12-5	15	TRBJ2-1	.	CASGLGSSGGNEQFF	TGTGCTAGTGGTTTGGGGTCTAGCGGGGGCAATGAGCAGTTCTTC
TRBD1	TRBV11-3	14	TRBJ1-1	.	CASSQRGGASEAFF	TGTGCCAGCAGCCAGCGAGGGGGCGCTTCTGAAGCTTTCTTT
TRBD2	TRBV7-9	15	TRBJ2-5	.	CASSLDRTGGETQYF	TGTGCCAGCAGCTTAGACCGGACGGGGGGGGAGACCCAGTACTTC
TRBD1	TRBV27	14	TRBJ1-2	.	CASSRTGPNYGYTF	TGTGCCAGCAGTCGGACAGGGCCCAACTATGGCTACACCTTC
.	TRBV30	15	TRBJ2-2	once	CAWSSPRLNTGELFF	TGTGCCTGGAGTTCTCCCAGGCTGAACACCGGGGAGCTGTTTTTT
TRBD1	TRBV30	17	TRBJ1-3	.	CAWSVRTGIGSGNTIYF	TGTGCCTGGAGTGTTAGGACAGGCATAGGGTCTGGAAACACCATATATTTT
.	TRBV27	12	TRBJ1-6	.	CASGTGFSPLHF	TGTGCCAGCGGCACAGGGTTTTCACCCCTCCACTTT